Reported below is one TCR beta chain. The data originate from a study of technical replicates of blood from a handful of donors. This CDR3 has 14 residues. The germline V gene encodes CDR1 MNHNS and CDR2 SASEGT. The junction had 7 bases not matched to a gene; V was cut back by 6 bases and J by 5 bases. The method was immunoSEQ multiplex PCR; TCRdb's version includes in-frame clones alone and lacks a portion of them. The repertoire includes approximately 76,000 clones, roughly 85% of them detected once, and approximately 5% sits in the top ten. This chain connects TRBV6-1 to TRBJ2-5, with 9 positions matching TRBD1. This clonotype originated in a human donor in good health. Some clones in this sample may be carry-over from other donors' samples. Sequences were obtained from PBMCs. CDR3: CASRYRGQGETQYF. The DNA of the CDR3 is TGTGCCAGCAGGTACAGGGGGCAGGGTGAGACCCAGTACTTC.